This TCR beta chain was documented in a study of cytomegalovirus exposure and HLA in healthy donors. Whole-study results and caveats: With later analysis, a missense DCLRE1C variant became linked to TCR beta V- and J-gene trimming. Several of the most significant clusters appeared linked to common viral pathogens, based on a later analysis. Some V segments, including TRBV6-2 and TRBV6-3, were excluded as indistinguishable.

Primers for the PCR totalled 60 Vbeta and 13 Jbeta. Repertoires were generated with immunoSEQ multiplex PCR, while TCRdb's copy carries only in-frame clones and drops some. Counted here are tens of thousands of clones, 81% occurring once; the ten biggest clones make up 1.5% to 2%. Remarks on this clone: Antigen unknown.

This CDR3 region has 15 residues. The chain carries TRBV21-1 and TRBJ2-2; the D call TRBD1 from the table was never checked on the DNA. TRBV21-1 is a pseudogene segment. The origin of this receptor is a woman in her twenties or thirties in good health and CMV-seronegative. The specimen sequenced was PBMCs. The CDR3, as DNA: TGTGCCAGCAGCAAAGGCAGGGATAATACCGGGGAGCTGTTTTTT. It is translated as CASSKGRDNTGELFF.